A single sample is the source of the 26 T cell receptor beta chains below, sequenced in a study of cytomegalovirus exposure and HLA in healthy donors. PCR involved 60 Vbeta and 13 Jbeta primers. TCRdb's copy holds only in-frame clones and misses some; the assay was immunoSEQ multiplex PCR. The repertoire includes around 110,000 clones, roughly three quarters of them detected once, and approximately 3% sits in the top ten. Specimen: PBMCs. These receptors all stem from a woman aged 18 to 35 in good health and CMV-seropositive.

This clone was detected only a few times. The chain employs TRBV12-5 and TRBJ2-3; 10 bases are shared with TRBD2. The junction had 10 bases not matched to a gene; V was cut back by 2 bases and J by 2 bases. Germline V CDR1 and CDR2: LGHNT, FRNRAP. The length of the CDR3 is 18 residues. CDR3 in DNA: TGTGCTAGTGGTTTGCCTCCTCGGACTAGCGGAAACACAGATACGCAGTATTTT. Protein sequence: CASGLPPRTSGNTDTQYF.

This chain joins TRBV21-1 and TRBJ1-1; the table's D call, TRBD1, was not checked against the DNA. TRBV21-1 is recorded as a pseudogene. The CDR3 sequence is 17 residues long. The chain's CDR3 is CASSKEMSFMAGRGAFF. The CDR3 nucleotides are TGTGCCAGCAGCAAAGAAATGTCTTTTATGGCGGGTAGGGGGGCTTTCTTT.

The rearrangement links TRBV27 to TRBJ1-2; D uncertain. The CDR3 is 11 residues long. The V gene's germline CDR1 is MNHEY and CDR2 SMNVEV (reference sequence). V was shortened by 0 bases and J by 8 bases, with 4 bases between the two germline ends. The CDR3 DNA sequence: TGTGCCAGCAGTTTATCTCGGGGCTACACCTTC. It encodes CASSLSRGYTF.

The genes are TRBV4-1 and TRBJ1-1; TRBD1 matches at 8 bases. The CDR3 runs 17 residues. Germline V gives CDR1 MGHRA, CDR2 YSYEKL. The junction had 8 bases not matched to a gene; V was cut back by 0 bases and J by 2 bases. This CDR3 reads CASSQDSHRGDNTEAFF. In nucleotides, the CDR3 is TGCGCCAGCAGCCAAGATTCCCACAGGGGGGATAACACTGAAGCTTTCTTT.

This clone was picked up a small number of times. V and J are TRBV6-9 and TRBJ2-7, with 7 bases matching TRBD2. This CDR3 has 13 residues. Trimming at V came to 6 bases and at J to 2 bases, leaving 4 bases not matched to a gene. CDR1 is MNHGY, CDR2 SVAAGI, per germline. The CDR3 sequence: CASRGGSTYEQYF. In DNA, the CDR3 is TGTGCCAGCAGGGGAGGGTCCACCTACGAGCAGTACTTC.

This chain joins TRBV9 and TRBJ2-7; TRBD2 matches 15 bases. From germline, CDR1 is SGDLS and CDR2 YYNGEE. With V trimmed by 2 bases and J by 3 bases, 6 bases remained unmatched. This CDR3 contains 17 residues. The CDR3 sequence: CASSVGTGLAGGYEQYF. The CDR3 DNA reads TGTGCCAGCAGCGTGGGAACGGGACTAGCGGGAGGCTACGAGCAGTACTTC.

V usage is TRBV29-1 and J usage is TRBJ1-1; D might be TRBD1 (6 bases). The length of the CDR3 is 15 residues. Germline lookup yields CDR1 SQVTM and CDR2 ANQGSEA. V lost 5 bases and J 5 bases, leaving 21 bases between the germline ends. The CDR3 nucleotides read TGCAGCGTTCTACGTCGACAGGACCTTAGGACTGAAGCTTTCTTT. As protein: CSVLRRQDLRTEAFF.

The chain couples TRBV7-9 to TRBJ1-2, with 7 positions matching TRBD1. Trimming removed 4 bases from V and 5 bases from J; junction bases left unmatched: 1. The CDR3 has 12 amino acids. CDR1 is SEHNR, CDR2 FQNEAQ, per germline (reference sequence). CDR3 loop: CASSSTGYGYTF. In nucleotides, the CDR3 is TGTGCCAGCAGCTCGACAGGGTATGGCTACACCTTC.

To note about this clone: The sample contains more than one DNA sequence encoding this CDR3. This chain uses TRBV28 with TRBJ1-2; TRBD1 agrees at 7 bases. Germline CDR1 MDHEN, CDR2 SYDVKM. Germline trimming cut 4 bases from V and 5 bases from J; bases unmatched to any gene: 1. The CDR3 length is 12 residues. The CDR3 region has the DNA TGTGCCAGCAGTTACAGGGGTTATGGCTACACCTTC. Encoded protein: CASSYRGYGYTF.

This sequence joins TRBV2 and TRBJ2-7; TRBD1 matches 7 bases. CDR3 length: 12 residues. Trimming removed 7 bases from V and 4 bases from J; junction bases left unmatched: 4. The germline V gene encodes CDR1 SNHLY and CDR2 FYNNEI. CDR3 bases: TGTGCCAGCATTCGGGACAGATACGAGCAGTACTTC. This sequence encodes CASIRDRYEQYF. The full variable domain, completed using reference TRBV2 and TRBJ2-7, is EPEVTQTPSHQVTQMGQEVILRCVPISNHLYFYWYRQILGQKVEFLVSFYNNEISEKSEIFDDQFSVERPDGSNFTLKIRSTKLEDSAMYFCASIRDRYEQYFGPGTRLTVT.

J is TRBJ2-2 and V is TRBV30; unclear D gene. Germline V lookup: CDR1 GTSNPN, CDR2 SVGIG (reference sequence). V was pared by 4 bases and J by 5 bases, with 11 bases between. The CDR3 consists of 13 residues. DNA for the CDR3: TGTGCCTGGACGATGGTGAGGACCGGGGAGCTGTTTTTT. It translates to CAWTMVRTGELFF. Using reference TRBV30 and TRBJ2-2 for the parts outside the CDR3, the full variable domain is SQTIHQWPATLVQPVGSPLSLECTVEGTSNPNLYWYRQAAGRGLQLLFYSVGIGQISSEVPQNLSASRPQDRQFILSSKKLLLSDSGFYLCAWTMVRTGELFFGEGSRLTVL.

This clone was counted a few times. V is TRBV19 and J is TRBJ1-1; 7 bases line up with TRBD1. The V gene end was trimmed by 3 bases and the J gene end by 4 bases; junction bases not matched to a gene: 8. The CDR3 covers 15 residues. CDR1 is LNHDA and CDR2 is SQIVND in the germline V gene (reference sequence). CDR3 protein: CASSIRQGVVTEAFF. The CDR3 DNA reads as TGTGCCAGTAGTATTCGACAGGGAGTAGTCACTGAAGCTTTCTTT.

The V and J genes are TRBV9 and TRBJ2-7; D is perhaps TRBD2 (6 bases). CDR3 length: 16 amino acids. V dropped 0 bases and J dropped 2 bases, with 15 bases sitting between them. CDR1 and CDR2 (germline): SGDLS, YYNGEE. The CDR3 is CASSVVAGAGAYEQYF. The CDR3 DNA sequence: TGTGCCAGCAGCGTAGTGGCTGGAGCGGGTGCCTACGAGCAGTACTTC.

Only one count was recorded for this clone. The chain joins TRBV5-4 to TRBJ1-2, with D unresolved. V was cut by 0 bases and J by 0 bases, with 9 bases left in between. Germline V gene sequence: CDR1 SGHNT, CDR2 YYREEE (reference sequence). The CDR3 contains 15 residues. The CDR3 DNA sequence: TGTGCCAGCAGCTTGGCCCGGGTCGCTAACTATGGCTACACCTTC. Translation gives CASSLARVANYGYTF.

This clone has only one observation. The chain joins TRBV6-1 to TRBJ2-3, with 7 positions matching TRBD1. This CDR3 region has 18 residues. The V and J ends lost 1 base and 0 bases, in that order; junction bases with no gene match: 10. Germline CDR1 is MNHNS and CDR2 is SASEGT. CDR3: CASSEEGQGVFSTDTQYF. The DNA of the CDR3 is TGTGCCAGCAGTGAAGAAGGGCAGGGGGTATTTAGCACAGATACGCAGTATTTT.

The chain combines TRBV28 with TRBJ1-5; D is unclear. Trimming took off 1 base at V and 6 bases at J, with 10 bases between the two ends. Germline V gives CDR1 MDHEN, CDR2 SYDVKM. This CDR3 region has 14 residues. CDR3 DNA sequence: TGTGCCAGCAGTTTATATGGGAGGTTTCAGCCCCAGCATTTT. Encoded protein: CASSLYGRFQPQHF.

The chain links TRBV11-2 to TRBJ2-5; a possible D gene is TRBD2 (5 bases). V was trimmed by 1 base and J by 0 bases, leaving 9 bases between them. The CDR3 extends over 15 amino acids. Germline V gene sequence: CDR1 SGHAT, CDR2 FQNNGV. DNA of the CDR3: TGTGCCAGCAGCTTAGGCCCAGCGGACCAAGAGACCCAGTACTTC. Translated: CASSLGPADQETQYF.

The V gene is TRBV4-1, the J gene TRBJ2-5; TRBD2 aligns across 8 bases. The CDR3 covers 14 residues. The germline CDR1 and CDR2 sequences are MGHRA and YSYEKL. V trimming: 1 base; J trimming: 5 bases; junction bases outside the gene matches: 3. This chain's CDR3 is CASSQGTSRETQYF. Written as DNA, the CDR3 is TGCGCCAGCAGCCAAGGGACTAGCCGGGAGACCCAGTACTTC.

The chain employs TRBV29-1 and TRBJ2-2; D is perhaps TRBD2 (6 bases). Trimming took off 6 bases at V and 1 base at J, with 15 bases between the two ends. CDR1 and CDR2 (germline): SQVTM, ANQGSEA. The length of the CDR3 is 15 residues. The CDR3 coding sequence is TGCAGCGTGATCCCAGGGACTTTGAACACCGGGGAGCTGTTTTTT. Amino acids: CSVIPGTLNTGELFF.

The chain employs TRBV10-3 and TRBJ2-1; a possible D gene is TRBD2 (5 bases). V was cut by 2 bases and J by 5 bases, with 16 bases left in between. CDR3 length: 16 residues. Germline V gives CDR1 ENHRY, CDR2 SYGVKD. The CDR3 DNA reads TGTGCCATCAGTGAGCCCCCCCCCAGCGGCCACAATGAGCAGTTCTTC. Residues: CAISEPPPSGHNEQFF.

CDR3 nucleotide sequence: TGTGCCAGCAGGAAGGGAGGGGGTTGGGGCTACACCTTC. This sequence encodes CASRKGGGWGYTF. This sequence joins TRBV6-5 and TRBJ1-2; possibly TRBD1 for D (6 bases). V shed 6 bases and J shed 8 bases, with 16 bases lying between them. The V gene's germline CDR1 is MNHEY and CDR2 SVGAGI. The CDR3 sequence is 13 residues long.

The V gene is TRBV6-5, the J gene TRBJ1-6, with D tentatively TRBD1 (5 bases). This CDR3 comprises 11 residues. The germline CDR1 and CDR2 sequences are MNHEY and SVGAGI. V dropped 2 bases and J dropped 14 bases, with 7 bases sitting between them. CDR3 bases: TGTGCCAGCAGTTACCAGGGCACCCTCCACTTT. Residues: CASSYQGTLHF.

V and J are TRBV9 and TRBJ1-4, with no clear D. From germline, CDR1 is SGDLS and CDR2 YYNGEE. The CDR3 is 13 residues long. The V and J ends lost 3 bases and 8 bases respectively, with 11 bases between them. CDR3 sequence reads: CASSGRDGEKLFF. The CDR3 coding sequence is TGTGCCAGCAGCGGAAGAGACGGGGAAAAACTGTTTTTT.

This rearrangement joins TRBV2 to TRBJ2-1; 9 bases fit TRBD2. With 7 bases clipped from V and 10 bases from J, the junction kept 14 bases outside the gene matches. This CDR3 is built from 15 residues. Germline V CDR1 and CDR2: SNHLY, FYNNEI. The CDR3 protein is CASNRASGMKGEQFF. The DNA for the CDR3 is TGTGCCAGCAATCGGGCTAGCGGGATGAAAGGAGAGCAGTTCTTC.

DNA of the CDR3: TGTGCCAGCAGCTCCGGTGCGGGATACGAGCAGTACTTC. It codes for CASSSGAGYEQYF. This chain joins TRBV11-3 and TRBJ2-7; D is possibly TRBD2 (6 bases). The germline V and J ends were trimmed by 4 bases and 4 bases, with 11 bases remaining between them. The CDR3 loop spans 13 amino acids. CDR1 is SGHNT and CDR2 is YENEEA in the germline V gene.

This chain connects TRBV6-1 to TRBJ2-2; no firm D call. Looked up from germline, CDR1 is MNHNS and CDR2 is SASEGT. V was shortened by 8 bases and J by 1 base, with 8 bases between the two germline ends. There are 13 residues in the CDR3. The CDR3 sequence: CASGTQNTGELFF. The CDR3 DNA sequence: TGTGCCAGCGGTACACAGAACACCGGGGAGCTGTTTTTT.